This T cell receptor (beta chain) was profiled in a study of OX40 agonist ivuxolimab in advanced cancers. Study-level background: Intravenous ivuxolimab at 0.01 to 10 mg/kg was given to patients every 2 weeks. Regarding the study as a whole: The work left the antigen specificity of expanded peripheral T cells undetermined. Certain nonresponders additionally had low normalized T-cell clonal expansion.

The table came from immunoSEQ multiplex PCR; TCRdb's copy has only in-frame clones and leaves some out. The data show about 48,000 clones, around four fifths seen once. This clone was seen just once. Its matching antigen is unknown. The clonotype comes from an adult with an advanced solid tumor such as melanoma, head and neck, liver or kidney cancer. The source material was CD4+ or CD8+ T cells sorted from blood, sampled in a trial of the OX40 agonist ivuxolimab.

CDR3 nucleotide sequence: TGCGCCAGCAGCTTGGGTCCGGGACAGGCCACAGATACGCAGTATTTT. Translating it yields CASSLGPGQATDTQYF. V gene TRBV5-1 combines with J gene TRBJ2-3; TRBD1 agrees at 8 bases. V trimming: 0 bases; J trimming: 2 bases; junction bases outside the gene matches: 5. This CDR3 has 16 residues. Looked up from germline, CDR1 is SGHRS and CDR2 is YFSETQ.